The clone carrying this T cell receptor beta chain was detected many times. Its antigen is as yet unknown. The data were taken from a study of neurological immune-mediated disorders. General study results and limits: Private repertoires in all groups were suggested, as expanded clones shared no CDR3 amino acid sequences across subjects. According to phylogenetic grouping, one related-CDR3 cluster, a possible signature, contained the repertoires of 18 of 34 multiple sclerosis patients.

Germline CDR1 is SGHRS and CDR2 is YFSETQ. The CDR3 runs 14 residues. The V end lost 2 bases, the J end lost 3 bases, and 9 bases lay between the germline ends. From the 5' RACE reads, TCRdb called clonotypes with MiXCR, one entry per CDR3 protein. The sample records 50,000 or so distinct CDR3 sequences, 3% to 4% being singletons. Sequenced: PBMCs. The gene calls are TRBV5-1 and TRBJ1-5; D unresolved. This sequence originates from a woman aged 55-70 years with multiple sclerosis. Here the CDR3 reads CASSFDGINQPQHF. The CDR3 nucleotides read TGCGCCAGCAGCTTTGACGGGATCAATCAGCCCCAGCATTTT.